The 28 T cell receptor beta chains listed next were all sequenced from one sample in a study of blood T cell repertoires in COVID-19. TCRdb's copy holds only in-frame clones and misses some; the assay was immunoSEQ multiplex PCR. The sample lists fewer than 80,000 clones, about nine tenths occurring once. Material: peripheral blood. All receptors come from a human donor in a cohort sampled during active COVID-19.

This chain uses TRBV4-1 with TRBJ1-1; D is ambiguous. Trimming pared 0 bases from V and 3 bases from J, leaving 8 bases between. Germline values: CDR1 MGHRA, CDR2 YSYEKL. CDR3 size: 14 residues. Written as DNA, the CDR3 is TGCGCCAGCAGCCAAGATCAGGATTACACTGAAGCTTTCTTT. Encoded protein: CASSQDQDYTEAFF.

This rearrangement joins TRBV28 to TRBJ1-6; D is unresolved. Germline lookup yields CDR1 MDHEN and CDR2 SYDVKM. The V end lost 2 bases, the J end lost 7 bases, and 6 bases lay between the germline ends. CDR3 length: 13 amino acids. CDR3 sequence (DNA): TGTGCCAGCAGTTTAATGAGGAATTCACCCCTCCACTTT. Translation gives CASSLMRNSPLHF.

The chain couples TRBV3-1 (or the pseudogene TRBV3-2) to TRBJ1-4, with no clear D. Trimming stripped 3 bases from V and 8 bases from J, with 16 bases between. The CDR3 is 15 residues long. Per the germline V gene, CDR1 is LGHDT and CDR2 is YNNKEL (reference sequence). CDR3 in amino acids: CASSQILGLSEKLFF. The CDR3 nucleotides are TGTGCCAGCAGCCAGATTCTTGGACTGAGCGAAAAACTGTTTTTT.

This rearrangement joins TRBV19 to TRBJ2-1; 7 bases match TRBD2. The CDR3 runs to 14 residues. V was pared by 5 bases and J by 3 bases, with 4 bases of the junction left unmatched. Germline values: CDR1 LNHDA, CDR2 SQIVND (reference sequence). CDR3 loop: CASSPTSVYNEQFF. CDR3 DNA: TGTGCCAGTAGTCCCACTAGCGTCTACAATGAGCAGTTCTTC.

The chain has TRBV7-3 and TRBJ2-2; TRBD1 is a possible D gene (6 bases). The CDR3 is made up of 14 amino acids. The V gene's germline CDR1 is SGHTA and CDR2 FQGTGA. Trimming pared 2 bases from V and 4 bases from J, leaving 8 bases between. CDR3 DNA: TGTGCCAGCAGCTTAGGGACACTCACCGGGGAGCTGTTTTTT. It yields the protein CASSLGTLTGELFF.

This clone appeared a few times. The chain carries TRBV7-2 and TRBJ1-5, with D perhaps matching TRBD1 (6 bases). The CDR3 totals 13 residues. Germline CDR1 is SGHTA and CDR2 is FQGNSA. Trimming pared 3 bases from V and 6 bases from J, leaving 9 bases between. CDR3 region: CASSLGAVQPQHF. In DNA form, the CDR3 reads TGTGCCAGCAGCTTGGGGGCGGTTCAGCCCCAGCATTTT.

The chain employs TRBV28 and TRBJ2-1, with 7 positions matching TRBD2. This CDR3 contains 15 residues. Germline lookup yields CDR1 MDHEN and CDR2 SYDVKM. The J segment lost 9 bases and the V segment lost 2 bases, leaving 10 bases of the junction unmatched. CDR3 residues: CASSLGSGPRGEQFF. The CDR3 nucleotides are TGTGCCAGCAGTTTAGGTAGCGGGCCGCGGGGTGAGCAGTTCTTC.

This chain links TRBV7-2 with TRBJ1-2; no firm D call. V lost 1 base, J lost 2 bases, and 5 bases lay in between. From germline, CDR1 is SGHTA and CDR2 FQGNSA. This CDR3 region has 13 residues. CDR3 in DNA: TGTGCCAGCAGCTTAGGAGGGAACTATGGCTACACCTTC. As protein: CASSLGGNYGYTF.

CDR3 protein: CATLDGLSGITQYF. CDR3 coding DNA: TGTGCCACCCTCGACGGACTTAGTGGGATCACGCAGTATTTT. The genes are TRBV28 and TRBJ2-3; D might be TRBD2 (5 bases). V was shortened by 10 bases and J by 9 bases, with 23 bases between the two germline ends. The CDR3 contains 14 residues. Germline loops: CDR1 MDHEN, CDR2 SYDVKM.

The chain couples TRBV5-4 to TRBJ2-3; the D gene is possibly TRBD1 (5 bases). Germline loops: CDR1 SGHNT, CDR2 YYREEE (reference sequence). V was pared by 1 base and J by 4 bases, with 13 bases between. The length of the CDR3 is 15 residues. The CDR3 loop reads CASSLRQGSPDTQYF. CDR3 DNA: TGTGCCAGCAGCTTGCGGCAGGGCTCCCCAGATACGCAGTATTTT. Looking up the rest from reference TRBV5-4 and TRBJ2-3 gives the full variable domain: ETGVTQSPTHLIKTRGQQVTLRCSSQSGHNTVSWYQQALGQGPQFIFQYYREEENGRGNFPPRFSGLQFPNYSSELNVNALELDDSALYLCASSLRQGSPDTQYFGPGTRLTVL.

The J gene is TRBJ2-7, the V gene TRBV6-2 or TRBV6-3; tentatively, D is TRBD2 (6 bases). The CDR3 sequence is 12 residues long. Germline values: CDR1 MNHEY, CDR2 SVGEGT. Trimming cost V 5 bases and J 2 bases, with 7 bases left between them. CDR3 residues: CASSPGAYEQYF. CDR3 in DNA: TGTGCCAGCAGTCCGGGGGCCTACGAGCAGTACTTC.

This chain links TRBV28 with TRBJ1-2, with D perhaps matching TRBD1 (6 bases). Trimming left V 1 base short and J 5 bases short, with 8 bases between. The CDR3 sequence is 13 residues long. The germline V gene has CDR1 MDHEN and CDR2 SYDVKM. In DNA, the CDR3 is TGTGCCAGCAGTTTATTCCAGGGGTATGGCTACACCTTC. Translating it yields CASSLFQGYGYTF.

This chain connects TRBV19 to TRBJ1-5; 7 positions agree with TRBD1. Germline lookup yields CDR1 LNHDA and CDR2 SQIVND (reference sequence). CDR3 length: 15 residues. After removal of 6 bases from V and 3 bases from J, the junction contained 8 bases not matched to a gene. The CDR3 DNA reads as TGTGCCAGTAGCGCCGGGACAGCCGCCAATCAGCCCCAGCATTTT. It specifies CASSAGTAANQPQHF.

The J gene is TRBJ1-5, the V gene TRBV19; 9 bases match TRBD1. The V gene's germline CDR1 is LNHDA and CDR2 SQIVND (reference sequence). Trimming at V came to 4 bases and at J to 4 bases, leaving 8 bases not matched to a gene. There are 16 residues in the CDR3. As DNA, the CDR3 is TGTGCCAGTAGTAGAGGACCGGGACAGGGAAATCAGCCCCAGCATTTT. This codes for CASSRGPGQGNQPQHF. Together with reference TRBV19 and TRBJ1-5, the CDR3 gives the full variable domain: DGGITQSPKYLFRKEGQNVTLSCEQNLNHDAMYWYRQDPGQGLRLIYYSQIVNDFQKGDIAEGYSVSREKKESFPLTVTSAQKNPTAFYLCASSRGPGQGNQPQHFGDGTRLSIL.

V usage is TRBV15 and J usage is TRBJ1-4; 9 bases line up with TRBD1. Germline CDR1 is LNHNV and CDR2 is YYDKDF (reference sequence). CDR3 length: 15 amino acids. The ends lost 5 bases at V and 6 bases at J; junction bases unmatched: 7. The CDR3 coding sequence is TGTGCCACCAGCGACTGGACAGGGGAGGATGAAAAACTGTTTTTT. Encoded protein: CATSDWTGEDEKLFF.

The V gene is TRBV7-2, the J gene TRBJ2-2, with D uncertain. The CDR3 runs 14 residues. CDR1 and CDR2 from the germline V gene are SGHTA and FQGNSA. Trimming took off 5 bases at V and 6 bases at J, with 13 bases between the two ends. This CDR3 is CASSPRLEAGELFF. DNA for the CDR3: TGTGCCAGCAGCCCCCGACTCGAGGCCGGGGAGCTGTTTTTT. The full variable domain, with the rest looked up from reference TRBV7-2 and TRBJ2-2, is GAGVSQSPSNKVTEKGKDVELRCDPISGHTALYWYRQSLGQGLEFLIYFQGNSAPDKSGLPSDRFSAERTGGSVSTLTIQRTQQEDSAVYLCASSPRLEAGELFFGEGSRLTVL.

This clone has just a few counts. The rearrangement joins TRBV6-5 to TRBJ1-3; 9 nucleotides line up with TRBD1. J lost 2 bases, V lost 6 bases, and 5 bases had no gene match. The CDR3 runs to 15 residues. Germline V gene data show CDR1 as MNHEY and CDR2 as SVGAGI. The CDR3 region has the DNA TGTGCCAGCAGCCACAGGGGGCTAGCTGGAAACACCATATATTTT. This sequence encodes CASSHRGLAGNTIYF.

The chain employs TRBV7-3 and TRBJ2-3; unclear D gene. The CDR3 is 11 residues long. Trimming took off 0 bases at V and 9 bases at J, with 4 bases between the two ends. CDR1 is SGHTA, CDR2 FQGTGA, per germline. In DNA form, the CDR3 reads TGTGCCAGCAGCTTAACTGAGACGCAGTATTTT. Residues: CASSLTETQYF.

The chain couples TRBV30 to TRBJ2-7, with 9 bases identical to TRBD2. The germline CDR1 and CDR2 sequences are GTSNPN and SVGIG (reference sequence). V was clipped by 4 bases and J by 2 bases; unmatched bases: 0. The CDR3 has 12 amino acids. This chain's CDR3 is CAWTSGAYEQYF. The CDR3 DNA follows: TGTGCCTGGACTAGCGGGGCCTACGAGCAGTACTTC.

The rearrangement links TRBV18 to TRBJ1-1; D call uncertain. CDR3 length equals 13 residues. The V gene's germline CDR1 is KGHSH and CDR2 LQKENI. V lost 8 bases to trimming and J lost 6 bases, with 16 bases between them. CDR3 in amino acids: CASGSGRAAEAFF. The CDR3 coding sequence is TGTGCCAGCGGCTCGGGGAGGGCAGCTGAAGCTTTCTTT.

The rearrangement uses TRBV15 and TRBJ2-3; D remains unclear. The CDR3 spans 13 residues. Trimming took off 0 bases at V and 3 bases at J, with 4 bases between the two ends. Per the germline V gene, CDR1 is LNHNV and CDR2 is YYDKDF (reference sequence). CDR3 DNA sequence: TGTGCCACCAGCAGAGATCCGACAGATACGCAGTATTTT. Amino acids: CATSRDPTDTQYF.

The gene calls are TRBV14 and TRBJ1-3; D is perhaps TRBD1 (5 bases). Germline V CDR1 and CDR2: SGHDN, FVKESK. The ends were cut back, 4 bases at V and 3 bases at J, with 16 bases in the middle. CDR3 size: 16 residues. The CDR3 loop reads CASSPIRWGVGNTIYF. For the CDR3, the DNA is TGTGCCAGCAGCCCGATACGTTGGGGCGTTGGAAACACCATATATTTT.

The chain is built from TRBV29-1 and TRBJ2-2, with TRBD2 as a possible D gene (7 bases). V gave up 4 bases and J gave up 6 bases, with 12 bases separating them. This CDR3 has 13 residues. CDR1 and CDR2 from the germline V gene are SQVTM and ANQGSEA. The DNA for the CDR3 is TGCAGCGTTGGAGGGGGGAGGGCCGGGGAGCTGTTTTTT. Residues: CSVGGGRAGELFF.

The V gene is TRBV2, the J gene TRBJ1-3; the D gene is possibly TRBD1 (6 bases). Germline CDR1 reads SNHLY; CDR2 reads FYNNEI. The CDR3 is made up of 16 amino acids. Trimming cost V 8 bases and J 0 bases, with 17 bases left between them. The CDR3 region has the DNA TGTGCCAGCCGACAGGCCTACTCCTTCTCTGGAAACACCATATATTTT. It yields the protein CASRQAYSFSGNTIYF.

This clone was seen a single time. The V and J genes are TRBV6-6 and TRBJ2-7; 10 positions agree with TRBD1. The germline CDR1 and CDR2 sequences are MNHNY and SVGAGI (reference sequence). The CDR3 covers 15 residues. Trimming took 5 bases from V and 2 from J; bases not matched to a gene: 6. CDR3 sequence reads: CASSPRQGAAYEQYF. The CDR3 bases are TGTGCCAGCAGTCCCCGACAGGGGGCCGCCTACGAGCAGTACTTC.

This sequence joins TRBV7-3 and TRBJ2-3; no clear D. The CDR3 spans 13 residues. Trimming removed 3 bases from V and 2 bases from J, with 6 bases in between. The germline gives CDR1 SGHTA, CDR2 FQGTGA. The CDR3 DNA sequence: TGTGCCAGCAGCTTTGAGCCCACAGATACGCAGTATTTT. Amino acids: CASSFEPTDTQYF.

V is TRBV5-1 and J is TRBJ1-2; D gene uncertain. Trimming shortened V by 0 bases and J by 4 bases, and 13 bases separated the two germline ends. This CDR3 contains 15 residues. The germline gives CDR1 SGHRS, CDR2 YFSETQ. DNA for the CDR3: TGCGCCAGCAGCTTGGCGACCGGGTTAGGCTATGGCTACACCTTC. It encodes CASSLATGLGYGYTF.

The J gene is TRBJ1-2, the V gene TRBV7-8; 9 bases are shared with TRBD1. V was pared by 0 bases and J by 4 bases, with 3 bases of the junction left unmatched. Germline V lookup: CDR1 SGHVS, CDR2 FQNEAQ. The CDR3 loop spans 15 amino acids. CDR3 protein: CASSLAPTGGYGYTF. The CDR3 bases are TGTGCCAGCAGCTTAGCCCCGACAGGGGGCTATGGCTACACCTTC. The full variable domain, rest sourced from reference TRBV7-8 and TRBJ1-2, is GAGVSQSPRYKVAKRGQDVALRCDPISGHVSLFWYQQALGQGPEFLTYFQNEAQLDKSGLPSDRFFAERPEGSVSTLKIQRTQQEDSAVYLCASSLAPTGGYGYTFGSGTRLTVV.